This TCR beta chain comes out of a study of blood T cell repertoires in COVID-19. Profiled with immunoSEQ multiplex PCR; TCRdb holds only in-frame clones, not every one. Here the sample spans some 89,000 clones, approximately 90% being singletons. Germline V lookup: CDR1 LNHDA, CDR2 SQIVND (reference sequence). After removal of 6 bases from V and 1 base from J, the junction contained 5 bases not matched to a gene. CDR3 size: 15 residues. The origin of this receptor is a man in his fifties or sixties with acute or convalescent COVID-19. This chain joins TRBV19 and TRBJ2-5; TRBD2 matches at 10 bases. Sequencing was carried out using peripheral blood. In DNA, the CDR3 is TGTGCCAGTAGAGGGACTAGCGTATCCCAAGAGACCCAGTACTTC. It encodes CASRGTSVSQETQYF.